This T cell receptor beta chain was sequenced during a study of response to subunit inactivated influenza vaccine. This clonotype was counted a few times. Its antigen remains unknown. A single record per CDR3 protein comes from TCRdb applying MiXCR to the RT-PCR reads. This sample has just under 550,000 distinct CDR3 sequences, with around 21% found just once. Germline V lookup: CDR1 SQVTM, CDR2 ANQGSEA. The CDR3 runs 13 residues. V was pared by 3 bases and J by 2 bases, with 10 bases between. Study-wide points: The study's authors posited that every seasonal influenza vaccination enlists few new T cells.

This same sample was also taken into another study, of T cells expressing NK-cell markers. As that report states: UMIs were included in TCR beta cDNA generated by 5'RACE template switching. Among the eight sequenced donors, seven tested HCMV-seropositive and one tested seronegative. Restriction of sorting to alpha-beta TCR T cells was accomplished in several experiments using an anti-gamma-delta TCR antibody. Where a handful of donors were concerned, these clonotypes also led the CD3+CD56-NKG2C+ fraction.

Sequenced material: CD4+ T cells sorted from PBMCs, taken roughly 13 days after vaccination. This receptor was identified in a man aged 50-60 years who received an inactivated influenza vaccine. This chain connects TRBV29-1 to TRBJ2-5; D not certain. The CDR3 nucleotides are TGCAGCGTTGATTCTCCCCGTCAAGAGACCCAGTACTTC. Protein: CSVDSPRQETQYF.